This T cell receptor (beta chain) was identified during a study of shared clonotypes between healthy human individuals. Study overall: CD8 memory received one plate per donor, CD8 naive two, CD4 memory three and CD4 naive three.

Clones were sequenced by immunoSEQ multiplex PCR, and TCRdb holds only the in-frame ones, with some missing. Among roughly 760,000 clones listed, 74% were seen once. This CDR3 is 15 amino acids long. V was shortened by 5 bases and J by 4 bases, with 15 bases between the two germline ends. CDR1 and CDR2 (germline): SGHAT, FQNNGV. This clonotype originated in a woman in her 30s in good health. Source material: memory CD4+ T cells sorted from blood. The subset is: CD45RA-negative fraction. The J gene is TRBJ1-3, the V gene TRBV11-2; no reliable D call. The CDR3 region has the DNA TGTGCCAGCAGCGAACCTGCTCCGGGGGGAAACACCATATATTTT. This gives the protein CASSEPAPGGNTIYF.